The 25 T cell receptor beta chains below were found in one sample sequenced in a study of CD8 T cells in ankylosing spondylitis. General study findings and limits: Seemingly characteristic of ankylosing spondylitis blood was a TCR beta motif consisting of several highly homologous variants.

No antigen is known for these receptors. TCRdb passed the 5' RACE reads through MiXCR, listing each CDR3 protein once. Among a few hundred thousand distinct CDR3 sequences, roughly an eighth were seen once, and the ten largest hold under 7.5%. Specimen: blood, either unsorted or a sorted T cell fraction (not recorded which). The source is a male donor with ankylosing spondylitis.

In this sample, this clonotype turned up many times. V and J are TRBV2 and TRBJ1-5; D gene ambiguous. Trimming pared 3 bases from V and 5 bases from J, leaving 5 bases between. There are 12 residues in the CDR3. In germline, CDR1 is SNHLY, CDR2 FYNNEI. This CDR3 is CASSEGDQPQHF. CDR3 nucleotide sequence: TGTGCCAGCAGTGAGGGCGATCAGCCCCAGCATTTT.

This clonotype was counted only a few times. The rearrangement joins TRBV24-1 to TRBJ2-2; 7 bases align to TRBD2. With 2 bases clipped from V and 4 bases from J, the junction kept 3 bases outside the gene matches. The CDR3 is 15 residues long. Germline CDR1 reads KGHDR; CDR2 reads SFDVKD. CDR3 loop: CATSDSGTTTGELFF. CDR3 DNA sequence: TGTGCCACCAGTGATTCCGGGACTACCACCGGGGAGCTGTTTTTT.

This clonotype was seen only a few times. The CDR3 spells CASSYRRTSGTNEQFF. The CDR3 bases are TGTGCCAGCAGTTACCGGCGGACTAGCGGCACCAATGAGCAGTTCTTC. The chain employs TRBV6-2 or TRBV6-3 and TRBJ2-1, with 10 bases aligning to TRBD2. From germline, CDR1 is MNHEY and CDR2 SVGEGT. Trimming at V came to 2 bases and at J to 6 bases, leaving 7 bases not matched to a gene. The CDR3 totals 16 residues.

The chain couples TRBV7-8 to TRBJ1-4; TRBD1 is a possible D gene (6 bases). The CDR3 has 16 residues. Germline assignment: CDR1 SGHVS and CDR2 FQNEAQ. V was shortened by 5 bases and J by 0 bases, with 13 bases between the two germline ends. CDR3 protein: CASSPRTAATNEKLFF. CDR3 coding DNA: TGTGCCAGCAGCCCCCGGACAGCCGCAACTAATGAAAAACTGTTTTTT.

This clonotype showed up just a few times. This chain joins TRBV5-1 and TRBJ2-5, with D possibly TRBD1 on 6 matching bases. CDR3 length: 15 residues. The V and J ends lost 7 bases and 3 bases respectively, with 19 bases between them. The V gene's germline CDR1 is SGHRS and CDR2 YFSETQ. CDR3 loop: CASHSGADSKETQYF. DNA of the CDR3: TGCGCCAGCCACTCAGGGGCCGATTCGAAAGAGACCCAGTACTTC.

This rearrangement joins TRBV20-1 to TRBJ2-2, with 7 nucleotides matching TRBD1. The junction had 9 bases not matched to a gene; V was cut back by 6 bases and J by 2 bases. Germline V gene lookup returns CDR1 DFQATT and CDR2 SNEGSKA (reference sequence). This CDR3 is 15 amino acids long. The CDR3: CSARGDRANTGELFF. The CDR3 DNA sequence: TGCAGTGCGAGGGGTGACAGGGCAAACACCGGGGAGCTGTTTTTT.

The rearrangement links TRBV5-1 to TRBJ2-1; 9 positions match TRBD1. Germline assignment: CDR1 SGHRS and CDR2 YFSETQ. The CDR3 loop spans 15 amino acids. Germline trimming cut 5 bases from V and 3 bases from J; bases unmatched to any gene: 6. CDR3 nucleotides: TGCGCCAGCAGAAAACAGGGGGCGGGCTACAATGAGCAGTTCTTC. Protein: CASRKQGAGYNEQFF.

The V call is TRBV5-1, the J call TRBJ2-7; tentatively, D is TRBD2 (6 bases). The CDR3 has 16 residues. The germline CDR1 and CDR2 sequences are SGHRS and YFSETQ. The germline V and J ends were trimmed by 0 bases and 0 bases, with 13 bases remaining between them. The CDR3 protein is CASSLGLTSNSYEQYV. DNA for the CDR3: TGCGCCAGCAGCTTGGGGCTCACTAGCAACTCCTACGAGCAGTACGTC.

There are a few counts of this clonotype. The gene calls are TRBV11-2 and TRBJ2-5, with TRBD2 identical over 11 bases. The CDR3 extends over 16 amino acids. The J segment lost 5 bases and the V segment lost 3 bases, leaving 8 bases of the junction unmatched. In germline, CDR1 is SGHAT, CDR2 FQNNGV. CDR3 sequence reads: CASSLGLAETTETQYF. The CDR3 nucleotides read TGTGCCAGCAGCTTGGGACTAGCGGAGACCACGGAGACCCAGTACTTC. Variable domain in full (rest from reference TRBV11-2 and TRBJ2-5): EAGVAQSPRYKIIEKRQSVAFWCNPISGHATLYWYQQILGQGPKLLIQFQNNGVVDDSQLPKDRFSAERLKGVDSTLKIQPAKLEDSAVYLCASSLGLAETTETQYFGPGTRLLVL.

The chain links TRBV5-6 to TRBJ2-7; D not certain. This CDR3 has 14 amino acids. V gave up 4 bases and J gave up 3 bases, with 14 bases separating them. In germline, CDR1 is SGHDT, CDR2 YYEEEE. The CDR3 nucleotides are TGTGCCAGCAGCCAGCTGGGTGGAGTCTACGAGCAGTACGTC. Protein sequence: CASSQLGGVYEQYV.

This clonotype was recorded a few times. This rearrangement joins TRBV12-3 or TRBV12-4 to TRBJ1-1, with D possibly TRBD1 on 6 matching bases. Trimming cost V 7 bases and J 5 bases, with 14 bases left between them. The CDR3 is 13 residues long. The CDR3 here is CASIRGAGTEAFF. The CDR3 DNA follows: TGTGCCAGCATACGGGGGGCCGGAACTGAAGCTTTCTTT.

This clonotype was recorded a few times. This chain links TRBV24-1 with TRBJ2-3, with 8 bases aligning to TRBD1. The CDR3 totals 15 residues. The trim removed 4 bases at V and 2 bases at J, leaving 4 bases unmatched. From germline, CDR1 is KGHDR and CDR2 SFDVKD. Here the CDR3 DNA reads TGTGCCACCAGTGAGGGACAGGCCGTCACAGATACGCAGTATTTT. Encoded protein: CATSEGQAVTDTQYF.

Points on this clonotype: A much more abundant neighbour one base away suggests this may be a read error. CDR3 sequence: CASIPDRNYGYTF. CDR3 bases: TGTGCCAGCATCCCGGACAGAAACTATGGCTACACCTTC. The chain recombines TRBV7-2 with TRBJ1-2, with D tentatively TRBD1 (6 bases). V dropped 7 bases and J dropped 2 bases, with 11 bases sitting between them. The CDR3 is 13 amino acids. Looked up from germline, CDR1 is SGHTA and CDR2 is FQGNSA.

This clonotype appeared a few times. V is TRBV24-1 and J is TRBJ2-2; TRBD1 is a possible D gene (6 bases). Germline V lookup: CDR1 KGHDR, CDR2 SFDVKD. V was clipped by 7 bases and J by 0 bases, with 20 bases between them. The CDR3 has 18 residues. The CDR3 sequence is CATRNRTESSSNTGELFF. The CDR3 DNA reads TGTGCCACCAGGAATAGGACAGAATCTTCTTCGAACACCGGGGAGCTGTTTTTT.

J is TRBJ1-3 and V is TRBV9; D is undetermined. The CDR3 spans 14 residues. Germline lookup yields CDR1 SGDLS and CDR2 YYNGEE. Trimming removed 0 bases at V and 2 bases at J, with 6 bases between. CDR3 residues: CASSVDVAGNTIYF. CDR3 DNA: TGTGCCAGCAGCGTAGACGTTGCTGGAAACACCATATATTTT.

This clonotype was observed a few times. The chain is built from TRBV4-1 and TRBJ1-5; a possible D gene is TRBD1 (6 bases). This CDR3 has 14 residues. CDR1 MGHRA and CDR2 YSYEKL come from the germline V gene. Trimming stripped 4 bases from V and 4 bases from J, with 11 bases between. The CDR3 nucleotides read TGCGCCAGCAGCCGCCTACAGGGAAATCAGCCCCAGCATTTT. Protein sequence: CASSRLQGNQPQHF.

V usage is TRBV20-1 and J usage is TRBJ1-2; 8 positions match TRBD1. This CDR3 contains 12 residues. Looked up from germline, CDR1 is DFQATT and CDR2 is SNEGSKA (reference sequence). Trimming at V came to 6 bases and at J to 5 bases, leaving 5 bases not matched to a gene. The CDR3 bases are TGCAGTGCCTTCGGACAGGGATATGGCTACACCTTC. Amino acid sequence: CSAFGQGYGYTF.

The chain combines TRBV29-1 with TRBJ2-2, with no clear D. The CDR3 runs 12 residues. Germline V CDR1 and CDR2: SQVTM, ANQGSEA. The ends were cut back, 6 bases at V and 6 bases at J, with 11 bases in the middle. The CDR3 here is CSVSRVPGELFF. The CDR3 nucleotides read TGCAGCGTATCAAGGGTACCCGGGGAGCTGTTTTTT.

The rearrangement uses TRBV28 and TRBJ2-7; 7 bases align to TRBD1. Germline CDR1 and CDR2: MDHEN and SYDVKM. The CDR3 contains 17 residues. This CDR3 reads CASRRRTGPTTSYERYV. The CDR3 bases are TGTGCCAGCAGACGTCGGACAGGCCCCACAACCTCCTACGAGCGGTACGTC.

This clonotype was counted only a few times. The J gene is TRBJ2-2, the V gene TRBV2; D unclear. Germline CDR1 is SNHLY and CDR2 is FYNNEI. V was clipped by 6 bases and J by 4 bases, with 12 bases between them. The CDR3 runs to 14 residues. The CDR3 coding sequence is TGTGCCAGCAGGGCCCTGATCGGCACCGGGGAGCTGTTTTTT. It is translated as CASRALIGTGELFF.

This clonotype was seen a few times. This rearrangement joins TRBV7-9 to TRBJ2-1, with TRBD1 matching over 10 bases. CDR3 size: 12 residues. J gave up 16 bases and V 4 bases, and 7 bases lay outside the gene matches. CDR1 and CDR2 (germline): SEHNR, FQNEAQ (reference sequence). CDR3 protein: CASSSDRTGGFF. Here the CDR3 DNA reads TGTGCCAGCAGCTCGGACCGGACAGGGGGATTCTTC.

The V and J genes are TRBV24-1 and TRBJ2-3; TRBD1 agrees at 8 bases. Per germline, CDR1 KGHDR and CDR2 SFDVKD. The CDR3 runs 17 residues. J gave up 3 bases and V 0 bases, and 7 bases lay outside the gene matches. In DNA, the CDR3 is TGTGCCACCAGTGATTTGGGACAGGGCAGCAGTACAGATACGCAGTATTTT. Residues: CATSDLGQGSSTDTQYF.

Ten or more counts support this clonotype. The V gene is TRBV20-1, the J gene TRBJ2-1; perhaps D is TRBD1 or TRBD2 (6 bases each). V was cut by 3 bases and J by 6 bases, with 18 bases left in between. This CDR3 has 15 residues. CDR1 is DFQATT and CDR2 is SNEGSKA in the germline V gene (reference sequence). DNA for the CDR3: TGCAGTGCTAGGGACGGGGGCAATAACCGCAATGAGCAGTTCTTC. As protein: CSARDGGNNRNEQFF.

This clonotype was counted only a few times. The chain employs TRBV12-3 or TRBV12-4 and TRBJ2-5; no firm D call. Trimming took 2 bases from V and 3 from J, leaving 7 bases between them. CDR3 length equals 13 residues. The DNA for the CDR3 is TGTGCCAGCAGTTTAAACAGCAAAGAGACCCAGTACTTC. Residues: CASSLNSKETQYF.

In this sample, this clonotype turned up a few times. The J gene is TRBJ1-4, the V gene TRBV29-1; 10 bases agree with TRBD1. The germline gives CDR1 SQVTM, CDR2 ANQGSEA. The CDR3 has 15 residues. With 7 bases clipped from V and 2 bases from J, the junction kept 7 bases outside the gene matches. CDR3 nucleotides: TGCAGCGCCAGGGACAGGGGTATCACTAATGAAAAACTGTTTTTT. The encoded protein is CSARDRGITNEKLFF.